The 28 T cell receptor beta chains in this list originate from one sample, sequenced in a study of PD-1 blockade in mismatch repair-deficient tumors. The repertoire was sequenced with immunoSEQ multiplex PCR; TCRdb's copy has only in-frame clones and lacks some. The repertoire holds 70,000 to 95,000 clones, about 82% seen once, with 5% to 7% in the top ten. The sample in question was peripheral blood, obtained 44 weeks after starting pembrolizumab. These receptors were taken from an adult with mismatch repair-deficient cancer.

The chain links TRBV28 to TRBJ2-7; maybe TRBD1 (6 bases). The ends were cut back, 7 bases at V and 0 bases at J, with 19 bases in the middle. This CDR3 comprises 16 residues. The germline CDR1 and CDR2 sequences are MDHEN and SYDVKM. CDR3 protein: CASTINYRDNSYEQYF. The CDR3 DNA reads TGTGCCAGCACCATCAATTACCGGGACAACTCCTACGAGCAGTACTTC.

About this clone: The junction does not match germline at one end; this may be a read error. This chain links TRBV7-9 with TRBJ1-2, with TRBD1 matching 7 bases. CDR1 and CDR2 (germline): SEHNR, FQNEAQ (reference sequence). CDR3 length equals 10 residues. The CDR3 region is CASSTDRATF. The CDR3 nucleotides are TGTGCCAGCAGCACCGACAGGGCGACTTTC.

The chain couples TRBV6-5 to TRBJ1-1; D not certain. V was shortened by 0 bases and J by 7 bases, with 12 bases between the two germline ends. CDR1 is MNHEY and CDR2 is SVGAGI in the germline V gene. The CDR3 is 14 amino acids. CDR3: CASSYSISGLEAFF. In DNA, the CDR3 is TGTGCCAGCAGTTACTCGATATCCGGGCTTGAAGCTTTCTTT.

This chain links TRBV13 with TRBJ2-3; D is possibly TRBD2 (5 bases). Between the trimmed V and J ends, which lost 2 bases and 3 bases, there was a span of 15 bases. The CDR3 consists of 16 residues. CDR1 and CDR2 (germline): PRHDT, FYEKMQ (reference sequence). The CDR3 coding sequence is TGTGCCAGCAGCTTAACGGTGGGAACGGGGACAGATACGCAGTATTTT. Translating it yields CASSLTVGTGTDTQYF.

The rearrangement joins TRBV11-2 to TRBJ2-1; D may be TRBD2 (6 bases). CDR1 and CDR2 (germline): SGHAT, FQNNGV. Trimming took 0 bases from V and 3 from J, leaving 9 bases between them. This CDR3 region has 15 residues. The CDR3 region has the DNA TGTGCCAGCAGCTTAGAACTAGCAGTCTACAATGAGCAGTTCTTC. Translating gives CASSLELAVYNEQFF.

The chain has TRBV6-5 and TRBJ1-1; a weak D match, TRBD1 (6 bases). The CDR3 extends over 13 amino acids. V was trimmed by 10 bases and J by 0 bases, leaving 12 bases between them. Germline V lookup: CDR1 MNHEY, CDR2 SVGAGI. The DNA for the CDR3 is TGTGCCACCAGGACAGCTTTGAACACTGAAGCTTTCTTT. Translated, it gives CATRTALNTEAFF.

V gene TRBV7-2 combines with J gene TRBJ2-5; no clear D. CDR1 is SGHTA, CDR2 FQGNSA, per germline. Trimming took 2 bases from V and 5 from J, leaving 12 bases between them. The CDR3 extends over 14 amino acids. This chain's CDR3 is CASSLSRSGETQYF. The CDR3 region has the DNA TGTGCCAGCAGCTTAAGTCGGTCCGGGGAGACCCAGTACTTC.

The chain employs TRBV30 and TRBJ1-4; D may be TRBD1 (6 bases). CDR1 is GTSNPN and CDR2 is SVGIG in the germline V gene (reference sequence). The CDR3 has 16 residues. V dropped 7 bases and J dropped 0 bases, with 18 bases sitting between them. CDR3 in DNA: TGTGCCTCCGTGACAGGTCTCGTACCAACTAATGAAAAACTGTTTTTT. It translates to CASVTGLVPTNEKLFF. Together with reference TRBV30 and TRBJ1-4, the CDR3 gives the full variable domain: SQTIHQWPATLVQPVGSPLSLECTVEGTSNPNLYWYRQAAGRGLQLLFYSVGIGQISSEVPQNLSASRPQDRQFILSSKKLLLSDSGFYLCASVTGLVPTNEKLFFGSGTQLSVL.

The chain links TRBV25-1 to TRBJ1-1; D remains ambiguous. CDR3 length: 13 residues. Germline V CDR1 and CDR2: MGHDK, SYGVNS. The ends were cut back, 6 bases at V and 4 bases at J, with 12 bases in the middle. In DNA, the CDR3 is TGTGCCAGCAGATTACAGATGGGCACTGAAGCTTTCTTT. This translates into CASRLQMGTEAFF.

A few counts support this clone. This chain joins TRBV28 and TRBJ2-5; 9 nucleotides agree with TRBD2. There are 16 residues in the CDR3. V was clipped by 5 bases and J by 1 base; unmatched bases: 8. Germline CDR1 reads MDHEN; CDR2 reads SYDVKM. The CDR3 nucleotides are TGTGCCAGCAGTCCCCGGGGTAGCGGGGGCCAAGAGACCCAGTACTTC. Residues: CASSPRGSGGQETQYF.

The chain has TRBV18 and TRBJ2-3; 9 nucleotides match TRBD2. With 4 bases clipped from V and 0 bases from J, the junction kept 2 bases outside the gene matches. From germline, CDR1 is KGHSH and CDR2 LQKENI. The CDR3 runs to 15 residues. The CDR3 nucleotides read TGTGCCAGCTCACGACTAGCGGCTAGCACAGATACGCAGTATTTT. Protein product: CASSRLAASTDTQYF.

The genes are TRBV10-3 and TRBJ2-2; 9 bases fit TRBD2. Germline V lookup: CDR1 ENHRY, CDR2 SYGVKD. The CDR3 runs 16 residues. The V segment lost 7 bases and the J segment 3 bases; nucleotides outside the gene matches: 9. The CDR3 sequence: CAIKMSQRGDTGELFF. The CDR3 nucleotides read TGTGCCATCAAAATGTCCCAGCGGGGGGACACCGGGGAGCTGTTTTTT.

This chain connects TRBV25-1 to TRBJ2-3, with TRBD2 matching over 8 bases. CDR3 size: 14 residues. Germline CDR1 MGHDK, CDR2 SYGVNS. The J segment lost 6 bases and the V segment lost 3 bases, leaving 5 bases of the junction unmatched. CDR3 nucleotide sequence: TGTGCCAGCAGTGACGGACTAGCAGCCGATACGCAGTATTTT. Translated, it gives CASSDGLAADTQYF.

CDR3 sequence reads: CASSLGTANSYEQYF. The CDR3 region has the DNA TGTGCCAGCAGCTTAGGGACAGCTAACTCCTACGAGCAGTACTTC. J is TRBJ2-7 and V is TRBV7-2, with TRBD1 as a possible D gene (6 bases). Germline V CDR1 and CDR2: SGHTA, FQGNSA. The CDR3 is 15 amino acids. V lost 1 base, J lost 0 bases, and 10 bases lay in between.

The chain is built from TRBV6-5 and TRBJ2-5; D ambiguous. This CDR3 has 16 residues. Germline-derived CDR1 and CDR2 are MNHEY and SVGAGI. The V and J ends lost 0 bases and 3 bases respectively, with 14 bases between them. Here the CDR3 DNA reads TGTGCCAGCAGTTACTCGATGGCTCAAGTCAAAGAGACCCAGTACTTC. Translation: CASSYSMAQVKETQYF.

The chain combines TRBV6-4 with TRBJ2-1; maybe TRBD2 (6 bases). V was cut by 2 bases and J by 5 bases, with 13 bases left in between. CDR1 is MRHNA and CDR2 is SNTAGT in the germline V gene. The CDR3 is 15 amino acids. CDR3 sequence reads: CASSDGVAVHNEQFF. The CDR3, as DNA: TGTGCCAGCAGTGACGGGGTAGCGGTCCACAATGAGCAGTTCTTC.

The chain links TRBV21-1 to TRBJ1-1. TRBV21-1 corresponds to a pseudogene. This CDR3 is 13 amino acids long. The DNA of the CDR3 is TGTGCCAGCAGCAAACCTTTTAACACTGAAGCTTTCTTT. This encodes CASSKPFNTEAFF.

This clone has only one observation. The rearrangement uses TRBV25-1 and TRBJ1-2; D is ambiguous. Germline V lookup: CDR1 MGHDK, CDR2 SYGVNS. The CDR3 spans 18 residues. Trimming pared 2 bases from V and 0 bases from J, leaving 19 bases between. The chain's CDR3 is CASSERLAGSHPNYGYTF. In nucleotides, the CDR3 is TGTGCCAGCAGTGAAAGGTTGGCAGGTAGTCATCCTAACTATGGCTACACCTTC.

As DNA, the CDR3 is TGTGCCAGCAGAGTACCGGGACTAGGGGACTCTGGGGCCAACGTCCTGACTTTC. Translation gives CASRVPGLGDSGANVLTF. V usage is TRBV7-8 and J usage is TRBJ2-6, with 8 positions matching TRBD2. V trimming: 6 bases; J trimming: 0 bases; junction bases outside the gene matches: 10. The CDR3 length is 18 residues. Per the germline V gene, CDR1 is SGHVS and CDR2 is FQNEAQ.

The rearrangement links TRBV11-2 to TRBJ2-2, with TRBD2 identical over 7 bases. Germline CDR1 reads SGHAT; CDR2 reads FQNNGV. V shed 1 base and J 5 bases; nucleotides not matched to a gene: 4. The CDR3 is 15 residues long. This chain's CDR3 is CASSLGLASTGELFF. The DNA of the CDR3 is TGTGCCAGCAGCTTAGGACTAGCCTCGACCGGGGAGCTGTTTTTT.

The gene calls are TRBV10-1 and TRBJ2-3; 12 bases line up with TRBD2. Germline CDR1 is WNHNN and CDR2 is SYGVQD (reference sequence). V lost 3 bases to trimming and J lost 0 bases; unmatched junction nucleotides: 1. The CDR3 loop spans 16 amino acids. The CDR3 coding sequence is TGCGCCAGCAGTGAAGGGACTAGCGGGAGCACAGATACGCAGTATTTT. This encodes CASSEGTSGSTDTQYF.

J is TRBJ2-1 and V is TRBV5-6; D gene unclear. The V and J ends lost 0 bases and 5 bases respectively, with 12 bases between them. The length of the CDR3 is 15 residues. Per germline, CDR1 SGHDT and CDR2 YYEEEE. CDR3 region: CASSLEADTNNEQFF. CDR3 nucleotides: TGTGCCAGCAGCTTGGAGGCAGATACCAACAATGAGCAGTTCTTC.

The chain joins TRBV7-2 to TRBJ1-2; D remains ambiguous. Per the germline V gene, CDR1 is SGHTA and CDR2 is FQGNSA. The V and J ends lost 4 bases and 0 bases respectively, with 21 bases between them. The CDR3 consists of 18 residues. The CDR3 sequence: CASSSLRLWMRANYGYTF. CDR3 coding DNA: TGTGCCAGCAGCTCGTTAAGGTTGTGGATGAGAGCTAACTATGGCTACACCTTC.

The J gene is TRBJ1-2, the V gene TRBV27; D possibly corresponds to TRBD1 (6 bases). This CDR3 region has 14 residues. Trimming took off 5 bases at V and 3 bases at J, with 13 bases between the two ends. The germline gives CDR1 MNHEY, CDR2 SMNVEV (reference sequence). CDR3 sequence reads: CASSIQGGHYGYTF. In DNA form, the CDR3 reads TGTGCCAGCAGTATACAGGGTGGGCACTATGGCTACACCTTC.

V gene TRBV7-3 combines with J gene TRBJ2-7; TRBD1 agrees at 7 bases. The CDR3 runs 15 residues. In germline, CDR1 is SGHTA, CDR2 FQGTGA. V shed 5 bases, J shed 0 bases, and the junction held 7 bases outside the gene matches. The CDR3 bases are TGTGCCAGCAGCCTGGGGACAGCCTACTCCTACGAGCAGTACTTC. The encoded protein is CASSLGTAYSYEQYF. The complete variable domain, with remaining parts taken from reference TRBV7-3 and TRBJ2-7, reads GAGVSQTPSNKVTEKGKYVELRCDPISGHTALYWYRQSLGQGPEFLIYFQGTGAADDSGLPNDRFFAVRPEGSVSTLKIQRTERGDSAVYLCASSLGTAYSYEQYFGPGTRLTVT.

This sequence joins TRBV5-1 and TRBJ1-4, with 8 bases lining up with TRBD1. The ends lost 4 bases at V and 6 bases at J; junction bases unmatched: 5. Looked up from germline, CDR1 is SGHRS and CDR2 is YFSETQ. This CDR3 comprises 14 residues. This CDR3 is CASSGTGGDEKLFF. Here the CDR3 DNA reads TGCGCCAGCAGCGGTACAGGGGGGGATGAAAAACTGTTTTTT.

The DNA for the CDR3 is TGCGCCAGCAGCCTGACAGGGGAAAACACTGAAGCTTTCTTT. Translation: CASSLTGENTEAFF. The chain couples TRBV5-1 to TRBJ1-1; 8 bases match TRBD1. CDR1 is SGHRS, CDR2 YFSETQ, per germline. V shed 4 bases and J 2 bases; nucleotides not matched to a gene: 4. The CDR3 totals 14 residues.

CDR3 coding DNA: TGTGCCAGCAGTTTAATTAGGGGGAGCGGGCAGCCCCAGCATTTT. This sequence encodes CASSLIRGSGQPQHF. This chain joins TRBV27 and TRBJ1-5; D possibly corresponds to TRBD1 (6 bases). V was trimmed by 2 bases and J by 7 bases, leaving 15 bases between them. There are 15 residues in the CDR3. Germline V CDR1 and CDR2: MNHEY, SMNVEV (reference sequence).